Below, 22 T cell receptor beta chains from the same sample are listed, as sequenced in a study of T cell clonality in common variable immunodeficiency. Some clones are missing from TCRdb's copy, which holds only in-frame ones; the method was immunoSEQ multiplex PCR. This sample includes roughly 52,000 clones with no singletons; its ten biggest clones take up around 3.7%. Source material: peripheral blood mononuclear cells. The receptors stem from a person aged 18 to 75 in good health.

This clone showed up many times. The sequence runs out 3 residues before the end of the CDR3; the remainder is reconstructed from the germline J gene. The chain recombines TRBV6-2 or TRBV6-3 with TRBJ1-1, with D possibly matching TRBD1 (6 bases). CDR3 length: 14 amino acids. V lost 7 bases, J lost 4 bases, and 16 bases lay in between. The germline gives CDR1 MNHEY, CDR2 SVGEGT. The CDR3 DNA, read in part, is TGTGCCAGCAAAGGCCGGGGGGCTTCCACTGAA. Its protein product is CASKGRGASTE. The full CDR3 protein reads CASKGRGASTEAFF.

This clone was seen repeatedly, ten times or more. The CDR3 end falls 3 residues outside the read, so it is completed with the germline J gene. V and J are TRBV18 and TRBJ2-1; no definite D call. V was cut by 1 base and J by 0 bases, with 16 bases left in between. CDR3 length equals 18 residues. From germline, CDR1 is KGHSH and CDR2 LQKENI. CDR3 sequence: CASSPRRLLRSSYNEQFF. CDR3 DNA (partial): TGTGCCAGCTCACCACGCCGACTGTTGCGGAGCTCCTACAATGAG.

This clone was counted at least ten times. Read sequence stops 3 residues before the CDR3 end, and the germline J gene provides the missing end. The rearrangement uses TRBV20-1 and TRBJ2-3; TRBD2 aligns across 13 bases. Looked up from germline, CDR1 is DFQATT and CDR2 is SNEGSKA (reference sequence). The CDR3 sequence is 19 residues long. The ends lost 5 bases at V and 1 base at J; junction bases unmatched: 15. Incomplete CDR3 DNA: TGCAGTGCTCGCACCGCACTAGCGGGAGGGCCTTCCGGCACAGATACG. Translation: CSARTALAGGPSGTDT. The CDR3, in full, reads CSARTALAGGPSGTDTQYF.

This clone was seen repeatedly, ten times or more. The sequenced fragment ends 3 residues before the CDR3 boundary, so the rest is inferred from the germline J gene. The chain joins TRBV6-1 to TRBJ2-3; 7 bases agree with TRBD1. Per the germline V gene, CDR1 is MNHNS and CDR2 is SASEGT. Trimming cost V 6 bases and J 8 bases; bases outside gene matches: 14. The CDR3 consists of 15 residues. The CDR3 loop is CASSEPLRGGSTQYF. The part of the CDR3 DNA that was read is TGTGCCAGCAGCGAACCGCTCCGAGGGGGCTCTACG.

This clone was picked up a small number of times. The sequence runs out 3 residues before the end of the CDR3; the remainder is reconstructed from the germline J gene. J is TRBJ1-2 and V is TRBV2; possible D gene TRBD1, 5 bases. There are 12 residues in the CDR3. Trimming removed 5 bases at V and 4 bases at J, with 8 bases between. The germline V gene has CDR1 SNHLY and CDR2 FYNNEI. The CDR3 loop reads CASSYDSYGYTF. The covered CDR3 bases are TGTGCCAGCAGTTACGACAGCTATGGC.

Many counts were recorded for this clone. The junction departs from the called germline gene at one end, perhaps through a read error. The read comes to an end 3 residues before the CDR3 does, leaving the germline J gene to fill in the end. This chain uses TRBV10-3 with TRBJ2-7; perhaps TRBD2 as D (5 bases). The germline gives CDR1 ENHRY, CDR2 SYGVKD. CDR3 length equals 14 residues. The CDR3 bases that were read are TGTGCCACCAGTAGCGACTTGAATACCTACGAG. As protein: CATSSDLNTYE. The full CDR3 reads CATSSDLNTYEQYF.

This clone showed up many times. The read finishes 3 residues shy of the CDR3 end, and the germline J gene is used to complete it. This chain connects TRBV6-1 to TRBJ2-3, with 9 bases lining up with TRBD1. Germline values: CDR1 MNHNS, CDR2 SASEGT. The CDR3 is 14 amino acids. The sequenced CDR3 bases are TGTGCCAGCAGTGACGCCGTGACAGGGGGAGCG. It codes for CASSDAVTGGA. The entire CDR3 reads CASSDAVTGGAQYF.

This clone was seen a handful of times. The sequence runs out 3 residues before the end of the CDR3; the remainder is reconstructed from the germline J gene. The chain joins TRBV7-9 to TRBJ2-1, with D tentatively TRBD2 (6 bases). The CDR3 contains 15 residues. Germline CDR1 SEHNR, CDR2 FQNEAQ (reference sequence). V was pared by 4 bases and J by 7 bases, with 17 bases between. Partial CDR3 DNA: TGTGCCAGCAGCTGGCGGCGGGAACGGGGGAATGAG. This codes for CASSWRRERGNE. The entire CDR3 protein reads CASSWRRERGNEQFF.

Many counts were recorded for this clone. The observed sequence ends 3 residues before the CDR3 terminus, with the missing tail filled in from the germline J gene. This rearrangement joins TRBV4-2 to TRBJ2-5; 8 bases map to TRBD2. The CDR3 has 15 residues. V trimming: 1 base; J trimming: 4 bases; junction bases outside the gene matches: 5. Looked up from germline, CDR1 is LGHNA and CDR2 is YNFKEQ. CDR3 DNA (partial): TGTGCCAGCAGCCAAGTTACGGGAGGGGGAGAGACC. Encoded protein: CASSQVTGGGET. The CDR3 in its entirety is CASSQVTGGGETQYF.

At least ten counts were recorded for this clone. The missing CDR3 end, 3 residues past where the read stops, is filled in from the germline J gene. The J gene is TRBJ2-1, the V gene TRBV5-1, with TRBD2 matching over 12 bases. Germline V gene sequence: CDR1 SGHRS, CDR2 YFSETQ. Trimming removed 5 bases from V and 6 bases from J; junction bases left unmatched: 6. This CDR3 has 15 residues. The CDR3 loop is CASRQTSGSSNEQFF. CDR3 DNA (partial): TGCGCCAGCAGACAGACTAGCGGGAGTAGCAATGAG.

This clone was observed many times. The read gets to within 3 residues of the CDR3 end, and the germline J gene fills in the rest. The gene calls are TRBV30 and TRBJ2-1; TRBD2 agrees at 10 bases. V dropped 1 base and J dropped 5; count of bases not matched to a gene: 2. Germline V gene lookup returns CDR1 GTSNPN and CDR2 SVGIG (reference sequence). The CDR3 is 14 residues long. Partial CDR3 DNA: TGTGCCTGGAGTGCCGGGACTAGCGACAATGAG. This encodes CAWSAGTSDNE. From start to end, the CDR3 is CAWSAGTSDNEQFF.

This clone was seen repeatedly, ten times or more. Read data end 3 residues before the CDR3 end; the end is taken from the germline J gene. This rearrangement joins TRBV7-6 to TRBJ1-6, with TRBD1 as a possible D gene (5 bases). The germline V gene has CDR1 SGHVS and CDR2 FNYEAQ. The CDR3 is 16 amino acids. V lost 5 bases and J 5 bases, leaving 16 bases between the germline ends. CDR3 residues: CASSPQMGPNNSPLHF. CDR3 DNA, as far as it was read: TGTGCCAGCAGCCCGCAAATGGGGCCGAATAATTCACCC.

This clone was seen repeatedly, ten times or more. The read ends 3 residues early relative to the CDR3; the germline J gene fills the gap. This chain links TRBV29-1 with TRBJ2-3; D may be TRBD1 (5 bases). The CDR3 has 15 residues. Trimming shortened V by 7 bases and J by 0 bases, and 17 bases separated the two germline ends. Germline CDR1 SQVTM, CDR2 ANQGSEA. The DNA read from the CDR3 is TGCAGCGCAGAAGGGGCGGAGTGGAGCACAGATACG. This encodes CSAEGAEWSTDT. The entire CDR3 reads CSAEGAEWSTDTQYF.

This clone came up many times. Read coverage stops 3 residues before the CDR3 terminus; the germline J gene supplies the remainder. The chain carries TRBV7-9 and TRBJ1-4; TRBD1 might be the D (5 bases). CDR3 length: 14 amino acids. V was trimmed by 5 bases and J by 8 bases, leaving 15 bases between them. The germline V gene encodes CDR1 SEHNR and CDR2 FQNEAQ (reference sequence). The CDR3 protein is CASSTNQGSEKLFF. Partial CDR3 DNA: TGTGCCAGCAGCACCAACCAGGGATCCGAAAAA.

This clone occurred many times. The read ends 3 residues shy of where the CDR3 ends; the end is completed using the germline J gene. J is TRBJ1-6 and V is TRBV5-1; 7 bases agree with TRBD1. The V segment lost 4 bases and the J segment 7 bases; nucleotides outside the gene matches: 5. This CDR3 comprises 14 residues. Germline lookup yields CDR1 SGHRS and CDR2 YFSETQ. The sequenced CDR3 bases are TGCGCCAGCAGCCCGGGGACAGCGAATTCACCC. This translates into CASSPGTANSP. The full CDR3 protein is CASSPGTANSPLHF. Filled out from reference TRBV5-1 and TRBJ1-6, the complete variable domain reads KAGVTQTPRYLIKTRGQQVTLSCSPISGHRSVSWYQQTPGQGLQFLFEYFSETQRNKGNFPGRFSGRQFSNSRSEMNVSTLELGDSALYLCASSPGTANSPLHFGNGTRLTVT.

This clone was observed at least ten times. Read sequence stops 3 residues before the CDR3 end, and the germline J gene provides the missing end. This chain uses TRBV6-1 with TRBJ2-1, with D perhaps TRBD1 (7 bases). Germline CDR1 and CDR2: MNHNS and SASEGT. V was clipped by 1 base and J by 7 bases, with 17 bases between them. CDR3 length: 16 residues. The CDR3 is CASSEGFSGGQNEQFF. CDR3 DNA, as far as it was read: TGTGCCAGCAGTGAAGGGTTTTCAGGGGGGCAAAATGAG.

A word on this clone: The read gets to within 3 residues of the CDR3 end, and the germline J gene fills in the rest. The rearrangement links TRBV19 to TRBJ1-1, with TRBD1 matching over 8 bases. In germline, CDR1 is LNHDA, CDR2 SQIVND (reference sequence). The CDR3 has 15 residues. The sequenced CDR3 bases are TGTGCCAGTAGTATAGATCTTCGGCAGGGGGCCCGA. This encodes CASSIDLRQGAR. In full, the CDR3 is CASSIDLRQGARAFF.

Many counts were recorded for this clone. CDR3 DNA (partial): TGTGCCAGCAGCTTGGGGGGCGCATGGACCGGGGAG. The encoded protein is CASSLGGAWTGE. The whole CDR3 reads CASSLGGAWTGELFF. This chain joins TRBV5-5 and TRBJ2-2; maybe TRBD1 (5 bases). The read comes to an end 3 residues before the CDR3 does, leaving the germline J gene to fill in the end. The CDR3 is made up of 15 amino acids. V was cut by 0 bases and J by 5 bases, with 11 bases left in between. Per germline, CDR1 SGHKS and CDR2 YYEKEE (reference sequence).

Ten or more counts support this clone. The read ends 3 residues early relative to the CDR3; the germline J gene fills the gap. The chain recombines TRBV20-1 with TRBJ1-4; perhaps TRBD1 as D (5 bases). Trimming left V 3 bases short and J 5 bases short, with 7 bases between. There are 12 residues in the CDR3. Germline-derived CDR1 and CDR2 are DFQATT and SNEGSKA (reference sequence). The CDR3 spells CSASRGNEKLFF. The DNA read from the CDR3 is TGCAGTGCTAGTAGGGGCAATGAAAAA.

This clone has at least ten counts. The read ends 3 residues before the CDR3 terminus; that terminus is restored from the germline J gene. The chain uses TRBV20-1 and TRBJ2-7; 8 positions match TRBD2. V gave up 6 bases and J gave up 2 bases; unmatched junction bases: 6. The germline V gene encodes CDR1 DFQATT and CDR2 SNEGSKA (reference sequence). CDR3 size: 13 residues. CDR3 bases read: TGCAGTGCCAGACTAGCGCGGCCCTACGAG. Translating it yields CSARLARPYE. The CDR3 in full is CSARLARPYEQYF.

The sample holds many counts of this clone. The read terminates 3 residues before the CDR3 end, so the remaining end is supplied by the germline J gene. The chain uses TRBV4-2 and TRBJ2-3; the D is unclear. With 3 bases removed from V and 2 bases from J, the gap between germline ends came to 9 bases. The CDR3 is 14 amino acids. Per germline, CDR1 LGHNA and CDR2 YNFKEQ. Incomplete CDR3 DNA: TGTGCCAGCAGCCAGACGGCGGCCACAGATACG. Protein: CASSQTAATDT. The whole CDR3 sequence is CASSQTAATDTQYF.

This clone was seen ten or more times. The read halts 3 residues ahead of the CDR3 end, with the missing end drawn from the germline J gene. The rearrangement joins TRBV7-3 to TRBJ2-3, with no clear D. With 5 bases removed from V and 0 bases from J, the gap between germline ends came to 15 bases. Germline CDR1 reads SGHTA; CDR2 reads FQGTGA. The CDR3 length is 16 residues. The CDR3 bases that were read are TGTGCCAGCAGCCTAGGCAGCTCCCCTAGCACAGATACG. Translation gives CASSLGSSPSTDT. The complete CDR3 protein is CASSLGSSPSTDTQYF.